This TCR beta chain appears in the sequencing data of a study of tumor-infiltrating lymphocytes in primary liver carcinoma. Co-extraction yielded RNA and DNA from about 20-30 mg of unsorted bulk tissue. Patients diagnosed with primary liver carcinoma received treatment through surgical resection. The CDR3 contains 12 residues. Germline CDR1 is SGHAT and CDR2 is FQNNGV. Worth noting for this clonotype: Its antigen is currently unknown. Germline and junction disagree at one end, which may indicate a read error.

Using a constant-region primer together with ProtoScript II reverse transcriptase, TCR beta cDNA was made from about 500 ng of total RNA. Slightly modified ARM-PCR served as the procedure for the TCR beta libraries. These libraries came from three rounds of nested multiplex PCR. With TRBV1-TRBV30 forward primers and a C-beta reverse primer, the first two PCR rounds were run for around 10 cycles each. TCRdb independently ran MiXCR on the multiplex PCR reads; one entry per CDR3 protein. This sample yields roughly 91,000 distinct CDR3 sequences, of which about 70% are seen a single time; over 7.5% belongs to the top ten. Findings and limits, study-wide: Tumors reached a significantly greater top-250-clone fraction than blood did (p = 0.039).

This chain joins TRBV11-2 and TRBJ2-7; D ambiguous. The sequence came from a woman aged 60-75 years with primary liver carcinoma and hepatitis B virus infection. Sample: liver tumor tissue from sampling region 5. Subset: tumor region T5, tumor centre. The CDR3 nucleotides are TGTGCCAGTAGCTTAGGGAAAAGCGAGCAGTACTTC. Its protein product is CASSLGKSEQYF.